The 13 T cell receptor beta chains presented below share a single source sample, sequenced in a study of post-analysis software for immune sequencing data. Study-level findings and limits: With TRBV5-6, TRBV5-1 and TRBV20-1 included, about five TRBV segments were more frequent in patients than in controls.

The antigens these receptors bind are not known. The TCR beta cDNA libraries contained unique molecular identifiers. TCRdb re-analysed the PCR reads in MiXCR, keeping a single row per CDR3 protein. The sample holds about 770,000 distinct CDR3 sequences; 46% are singletons and the top ten take just under 5%. The specimen sequenced was blood. The receptors here all came from a girl aged 10 to 17 with multiple sclerosis.

This clonotype was found once. The chain employs TRBV12-5 and TRBJ1-5; no reliable D call. The CDR3 is made up of 11 amino acids. The germline CDR1 and CDR2 sequences are LGHNT and FRNRAP. V lost 5 bases to trimming and J lost 4 bases, with 3 bases between them. The CDR3 DNA follows: TGTGCTAGTGGTCTGAATCAGCCCCAGCATTTT. Protein product: CASGLNQPQHF.

This clonotype came up a few times. This rearrangement joins TRBV7-9 to TRBJ2-1, with TRBD2 matching 7 bases. CDR1 is SEHNR and CDR2 is FQNEAQ in the germline V gene (reference sequence). The CDR3 loop spans 16 amino acids. The J segment lost 0 bases and the V segment lost 2 bases, leaving 4 bases of the junction unmatched. CDR3 residues: CASSLIGEGSYNEQFF. In DNA form, the CDR3 reads TGTGCCAGCAGCTTAATTGGGGAGGGCTCCTACAATGAGCAGTTCTTC. The complete variable domain, with remaining parts taken from reference TRBV7-9 and TRBJ2-1, reads DTGVSQNPRHKITKRGQNVTFRCDPISEHNRLYWYRQTLGQGPEFLTYFQNEAQLEKSRLLSDRFSAERPKGSFSTLEIQRTEQGDSAMYLCASSLIGEGSYNEQFFGPGTRLTVL.

The chain uses TRBV11-3 and TRBJ1-2; D is ambiguous. Germline V gene lookup returns CDR1 SGHNT and CDR2 YENEEA. The V end lost 5 bases, the J end lost 0 bases, and 19 bases lay between the germline ends. The CDR3 is made up of 17 amino acids. CDR3 DNA sequence: TGTGCCAGCAGCCAAACAGCGCACCTTTCTCCTAACTATGGCTACACCTTC. This encodes CASSQTAHLSPNYGYTF.

The chain has TRBV20-1 and TRBJ2-1, with D perhaps matching TRBD1 (5 bases). The germline V gene encodes CDR1 DFQATT and CDR2 SNEGSKA (reference sequence). CDR3 length: 15 amino acids. Trimming took off 3 bases at V and 0 bases at J, with 12 bases between the two ends. CDR3 residues: CSASKGFSSYNEQFF. Written as DNA, the CDR3 is TGCAGTGCTAGTAAGGGGTTTAGCTCCTACAATGAGCAGTTCTTC.

This clonotype was detected a few times. The chain is built from TRBV29-1 and TRBJ2-7; TRBD2 matches 12 bases. Trimming removed 2 bases from V and 4 bases from J; junction bases left unmatched: 6. Germline lookup yields CDR1 SQVTM and CDR2 ANQGSEA. CDR3 size: 15 residues. As DNA, the CDR3 is TGCAGCGTTGAATATACTAGCGGGAGGACTTACGAGCAGTACTTC. Protein sequence: CSVEYTSGRTYEQYF.

The chain couples TRBV5-1 to TRBJ2-5; 8 bases agree with TRBD1. V shed 4 bases, J shed 3 bases, and the junction held 8 bases outside the gene matches. The CDR3 runs 15 residues. Germline lookup yields CDR1 SGHRS and CDR2 YFSETQ. CDR3 nucleotides: TGCGCCAGCAGCCCCGGCAGGGGGCGCGAAGAGACCCAGTACTTC. Its protein is CASSPGRGREETQYF.

The chain is built from TRBV6-5 and TRBJ2-3; D gene ambiguous. Trimming shortened V by 6 bases and J by 1 base, and 14 bases separated the two germline ends. CDR3 length: 15 amino acids. In germline, CDR1 is MNHEY, CDR2 SVGAGI. In nucleotides, the CDR3 is TGTGCCAGCAGCAAGGGTGTCCCATGCACAGATACGCAGTATTTT. Translated: CASSKGVPCTDTQYF.

This clonotype was observed a few times. The V gene is TRBV6-1, the J gene TRBJ2-7, with 8 bases fitting TRBD2. The germline gives CDR1 MNHNS, CDR2 SASEGT. The CDR3 has 14 residues. The ends lost 0 bases at V and 4 bases at J; junction bases unmatched: 2. The CDR3 region has the DNA TGTGCCAGCAGTGAAGCAGGGACTAGGTACGAGCAGTACTTC. Protein: CASSEAGTRYEQYF.

The chain employs TRBV28 and TRBJ2-5, with a weak D call TRBD2 (6 bases). V was cut by 4 bases and J by 1 base, with 13 bases left in between. This CDR3 contains 15 residues. Germline loops: CDR1 MDHEN, CDR2 SYDVKM. The chain's CDR3 is CASSSRGGTQETQYF. In DNA form, the CDR3 reads TGTGCCAGCAGTTCCAGAGGCGGGACCCAAGAGACCCAGTACTTC.

This clonotype was detected ten times or more. The rearrangement uses TRBV20-1 and TRBJ1-5; 7 nucleotides line up with TRBD1. Losses at the gene ends were 3 bases for V and 13 bases for J; bases not matched to a gene: 21. Germline V gives CDR1 DFQATT, CDR2 SNEGSKA (reference sequence). The CDR3 runs to 16 residues. The CDR3 sequence: CSARTTYGTDIISQHF. The CDR3 DNA follows: TGCAGTGCTAGGACTACATACGGGACAGACATTATATCGCAGCATTTT.

The chain joins TRBV29-1 to TRBJ2-3; D not certain. The CDR3 has 15 residues. V lost 1 base to trimming and J lost 0 bases, with 11 bases between them. Germline V gives CDR1 SQVTM, CDR2 ANQGSEA. The CDR3 protein is CSVEGLATSTDTQYF. In DNA, the CDR3 is TGCAGCGTTGAAGGACTCGCGACAAGCACAGATACGCAGTATTTT.

Regarding this clonotype: One junction end disagrees with the germline gene, perhaps due to a read error. The genes are TRBV7-9 and TRBJ1-6; D is perhaps TRBD1 (6 bases). This CDR3 comprises 12 residues. Per the germline V gene, CDR1 is SEHNR and CDR2 is FQNEAQ (reference sequence). The DNA for the CDR3 is TGTGCCAGCAGCCCCAGGGGTTCACCCCCCCACTTT. Translating it yields CASSPRGSPPHF.

V usage is TRBV5-1 and J usage is TRBJ1-4; D is perhaps TRBD1 (6 bases). There are 17 residues in the CDR3. The germline V and J ends were trimmed by 4 bases and 8 bases, with 24 bases remaining between them. Germline lookup yields CDR1 SGHRS and CDR2 YFSETQ. The CDR3 region has the DNA TGCGCCAGCAGCCCGAGGGACCCGGGACAATCACGGGAAAAACTGTTTTTT. As protein: CASSPRDPGQSREKLFF.